The sequence of this T cell receptor (beta chain) was determined in a study of human T cells and chemical hapten exposure (dated by TCRdb to about 2021). In the study overall: For sensitization, 2% DPC in acetone was applied to a 2 cm by 2 cm area of upper inner arm skin. Throughout the study period of around 25 weeks, patients also received therapeutic DPC doses to the scalp every week. Patch testing on the upper back used Finn chambers containing 0.01% DPC, with scoring done after 6 days according to International Contact Dermatitis Research Group standards. Most of the patients in the cohort were female, and the cohort covered alopecia areata with under or over 50% scalp involvement, alopecia totalis and alopecia universalis. Libraries were pooled for sequencing, and per-sample TCR yields varied mainly because of small differences in library volumes within the pool. Peripheral blood TCR repertoire changes were tracked in vivo in alopecia patients during primary and secondary sensitization to the hapten diphenylcyclopropenone (DPC). Blood was sampled from patients pre-sensitization (week 0) and at 2, 6 and about 24 weeks after DPC sensitization. For TCR sequencing, blood came from 25 to 35 alopecia patients at anywhere from one to four time points (pre-sensitization, 2, 6 and 24 weeks). Overall results and qualifications from the work: Patch test score was positively correlated with the number of PT1 expanded TCRs, with significance at thresholds 8, 16 and 32 but not at 4. After repeated subsampling, changes were observed in the strength of the expansion versus patch-test correlation and in the threshold at which the correlation became significant. All patients had alopecia, a presumed autoimmune disease, so their immune response might differ from that of healthy individuals. Compared with pre-sensitization or healthy control sets, expanded TCRs formed significantly more large CDR3 similarity clusters, which is consistent with antigen-driven responses. DPC sensitization did not change the number of TCRs with a frequency above 1 in 1000, and there was no evidence of changes in global repertoire structure.

This clonotype occurred a few times. The antigen it recognizes is unknown. Base qualities are not at hand, and no much larger clone is one base apart. The sample's time point label, decoded: pre-sensitization, week 0. The treatment or condition tag for this specimen amounts to: therapeutic diphenylcyclopropenone sensitization with weekly scalp DPC. Blood at each patch-test visit was drawn before the patch test was applied. Patients were considered eligible if aged 18 to 70, diagnosed with alopecia and deemed suitable for DPC therapy, and patients were excluded if pregnant. Total RNA was extracted from unfractionated whole blood that had been collected in Tempus Blood RNA tubes. Receptors were amplified or captured by RACE. Sequencing was carried out with a NextSeq 500. During library preparation, unique molecular identifiers were attached to individual cDNA molecules so that TCRs could be counted in a quantitative, reproducible way. From each blood RNA sample, both TCR alpha and TCR beta chains were sequenced. As for how the authors treated the data: The median number of TCRs per sample was 95,638, ranging from roughly 20,000 to 690,600. V, J and CDR3 annotation of the TCR reads was performed with the Decombinator software suite. To make PS versus PT1 abundance plots, every sample was subsampled to the same number of TCRs (28,000). Expanded TCRs were defined as absent before sensitization and observed at least eight times at the 2-week time point. The public reads were run again by TCRdb, first through fastp at Q25 and then through MiXCR, and only productive beta chains were kept. All rows with the same CDR3 protein become a single entry with the most common DNA and genes. The V and J calls and clone size are TCRdb's, not the authors'. The sample contains a few hundred thousand distinct CDR3 sequences, about 9% of them found a single time. The ten largest account for 2% to 2.5% of the sample.

The CDR3, from cysteine to phenylalanine, totals 12 residues. Only the CDR3 DNA stays, 36 bases, in frame from base 1. V lost 3 bases and J lost 5 bases; the stretch between them is 5 bases long. CDR1 and CDR2 are drawn from the germline V gene (reference sequence): MNHEY, SMNVEV. The sample consisted of whole blood, taken in connection with sensitization to the hapten diphenylcyclopropenone (DPC). The sequence was obtained from a middle-aged woman with alopecia areata. Some clones in this sample may be carry-over from other donors' samples. The chain links TRBV27 with TRBJ2-1; the D gene cannot be named for sure. The base sequence is TGTGCCAGCAGTTTTGGCCACAATGAGCAGTTCTTC. Its translation is CASSFGHNEQFF.